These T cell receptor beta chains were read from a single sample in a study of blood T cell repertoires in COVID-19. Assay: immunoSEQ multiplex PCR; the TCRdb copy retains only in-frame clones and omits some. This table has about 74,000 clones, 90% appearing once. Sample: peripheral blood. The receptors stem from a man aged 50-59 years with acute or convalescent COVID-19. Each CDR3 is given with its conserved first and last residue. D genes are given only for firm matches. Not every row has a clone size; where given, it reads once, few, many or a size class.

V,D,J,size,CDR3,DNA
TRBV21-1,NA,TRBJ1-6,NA,CASHLGVGLFYNSPLHF,TGTGCCAGTCATCTAGGGGTAGGGTTGTTCTATAATTCACCCCTCCACTTT
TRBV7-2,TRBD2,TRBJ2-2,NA,CASSSPPRAGGLTGELFF,TGTGCCAGCAGCTCGCCCCCCCGCGCGGGGGGGCTCACCGGGGAGCTGTTTTTT
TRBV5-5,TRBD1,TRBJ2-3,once,CASSLGFRDRGADTQYF,TGTGCCAGCAGCTTGGGGTTCCGGGACAGGGGCGCAGATACGCAGTATTTT
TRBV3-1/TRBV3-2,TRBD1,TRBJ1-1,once,CASSDQGAGTEAFF,TGTGCCAGCAGCGACCAGGGGGCTGGCACTGAAGCTTTCTTT
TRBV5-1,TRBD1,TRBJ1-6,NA,CASSLGQGTSPLHF,TGCGCCAGCAGCCTTGGACAGGGAACTTCACCCCTCCACTTT
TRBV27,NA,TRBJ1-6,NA,CASRVLSGVSPLHF,TGTGCCAGCAGGGTACTATCGGGGGTTTCACCCCTCCACTTT
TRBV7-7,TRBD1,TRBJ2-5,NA,CASSLAGTGARTQYF,TGTGCTAGCAGCTTAGCTGGGACAGGGGCCCGGACCCAGTACTTC
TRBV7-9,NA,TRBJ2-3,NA,CASSSRARQDTDTQYF,TGTGCCAGCAGCTCTAGAGCCCGACAGGACACAGATACGCAGTATTTT
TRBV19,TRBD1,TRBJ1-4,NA,CASSIILGQGSEKLFF,TGTGCCAGTAGTATTATCTTGGGACAGGGGAGTGAAAAACTGTTTTTT
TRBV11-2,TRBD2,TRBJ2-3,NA,CASSLASGGATDTQYF,TGTGCCAGCAGCTTAGCTAGCGGGGGGGCCACTGATACGCAGTATTTT